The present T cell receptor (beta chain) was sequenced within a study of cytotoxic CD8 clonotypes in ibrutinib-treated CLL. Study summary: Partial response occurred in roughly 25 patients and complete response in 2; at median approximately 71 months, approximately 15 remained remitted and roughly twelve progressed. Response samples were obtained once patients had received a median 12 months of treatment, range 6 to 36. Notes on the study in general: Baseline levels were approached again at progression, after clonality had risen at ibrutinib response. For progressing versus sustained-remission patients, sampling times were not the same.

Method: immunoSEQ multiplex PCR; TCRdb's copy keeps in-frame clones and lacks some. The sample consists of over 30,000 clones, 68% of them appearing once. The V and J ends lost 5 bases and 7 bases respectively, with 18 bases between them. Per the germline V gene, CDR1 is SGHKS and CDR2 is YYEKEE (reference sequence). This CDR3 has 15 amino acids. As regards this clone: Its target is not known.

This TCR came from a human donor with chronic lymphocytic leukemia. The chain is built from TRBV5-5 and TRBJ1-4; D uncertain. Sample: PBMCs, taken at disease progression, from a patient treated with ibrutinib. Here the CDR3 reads CASSLAVGVGEKLFF. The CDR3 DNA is TGTGCCAGCAGTCTTGCCGTTGGGGTGGGTGAAAAACTGTTTTTT.